Many counts were recorded for the clone carrying this T cell receptor (beta chain). Its target is unknown. Semi-nested PCR with Nested Universal Primer A followed constant-region reverse priming of full-length variable regions. TCRdb ran MiXCR on the 5' RACE reads and lists one entry per CDR3 protein. The sample contains some 54,000 distinct CDR3 sequences, roughly 18% of which appear only once. V shed 4 bases, J shed 10 bases, and the junction held 6 bases outside the gene matches. Germline values: CDR1 MGHRA, CDR2 YSYEKL. This CDR3 spans 13 amino acids. Findings and caveats of the study: Greatest tumor Treg TCR overlap was with tumor naive CD4+ cells. Whole repertoires were not studied in the larger cohort, only one V-J beta rearrangement.

Purified naive CD4+ T cells were depleted of CD25+ Tregs. The gene calls are TRBV4-1 and TRBJ2-1, with 8 bases aligning to TRBD2. Input material: naive CD4+ T cells sorted from blood. Subset noted: naive CD4+ T cells, CD4+CD45RA+CD25-. This TCR came from a female donor with breast cancer. The CDR3 DNA reads as TGCGCCAGCAGCCGCGTACTAGCGGCCGAGCAGTTCTTC. Translating gives CASSRVLAAEQFF.